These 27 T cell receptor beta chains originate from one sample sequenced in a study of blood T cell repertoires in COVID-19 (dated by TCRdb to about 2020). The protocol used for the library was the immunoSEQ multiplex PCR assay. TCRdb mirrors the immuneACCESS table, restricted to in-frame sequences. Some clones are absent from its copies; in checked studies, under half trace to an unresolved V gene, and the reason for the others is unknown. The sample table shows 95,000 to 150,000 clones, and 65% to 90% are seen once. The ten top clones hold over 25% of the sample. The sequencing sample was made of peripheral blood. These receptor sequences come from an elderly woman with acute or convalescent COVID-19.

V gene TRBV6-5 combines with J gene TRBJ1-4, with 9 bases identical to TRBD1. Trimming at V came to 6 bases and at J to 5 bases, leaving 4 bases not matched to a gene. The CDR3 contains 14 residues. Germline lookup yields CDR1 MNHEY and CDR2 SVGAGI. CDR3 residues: CASRVGTGNEKLFF. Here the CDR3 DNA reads TGTGCCAGCAGGGTGGGGACAGGGAATGAAAAACTGTTTTTT.

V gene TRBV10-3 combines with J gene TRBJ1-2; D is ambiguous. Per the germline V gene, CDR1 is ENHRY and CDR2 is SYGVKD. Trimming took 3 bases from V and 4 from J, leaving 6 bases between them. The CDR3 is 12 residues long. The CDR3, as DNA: TGTGCCATCAGTGAAGACACCTATGGCTACACCTTC. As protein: CAISEDTYGYTF.

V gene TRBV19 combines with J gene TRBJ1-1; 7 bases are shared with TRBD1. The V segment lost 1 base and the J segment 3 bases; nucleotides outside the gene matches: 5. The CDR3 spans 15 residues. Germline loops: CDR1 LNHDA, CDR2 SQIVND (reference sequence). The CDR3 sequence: CASSIVSGGHTEAFF. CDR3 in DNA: TGTGCCAGTAGTATAGTGTCAGGGGGGCACACTGAAGCTTTCTTT.

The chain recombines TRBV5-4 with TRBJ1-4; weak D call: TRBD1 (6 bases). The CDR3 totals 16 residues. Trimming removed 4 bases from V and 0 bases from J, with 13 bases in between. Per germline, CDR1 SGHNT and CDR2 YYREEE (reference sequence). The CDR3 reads CASSKGGVATNEKLFF. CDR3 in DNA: TGTGCCAGCAGCAAGGGGGGGGTAGCAACTAATGAAAAACTGTTTTTT. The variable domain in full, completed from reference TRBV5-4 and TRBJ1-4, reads ETGVTQSPTHLIKTRGQQVTLRCSSQSGHNTVSWYQQALGQGPQFIFQYYREEENGRGNFPPRFSGLQFPNYSSELNVNALELDDSALYLCASSKGGVATNEKLFFGSGTQLSVL.

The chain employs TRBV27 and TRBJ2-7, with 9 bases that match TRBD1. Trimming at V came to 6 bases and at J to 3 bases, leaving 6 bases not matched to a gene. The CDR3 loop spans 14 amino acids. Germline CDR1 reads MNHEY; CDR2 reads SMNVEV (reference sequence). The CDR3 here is CASRKTGQGYEQYV. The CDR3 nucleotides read TGTGCCAGCAGAAAAACGGGACAGGGCTACGAGCAGTACGTC.

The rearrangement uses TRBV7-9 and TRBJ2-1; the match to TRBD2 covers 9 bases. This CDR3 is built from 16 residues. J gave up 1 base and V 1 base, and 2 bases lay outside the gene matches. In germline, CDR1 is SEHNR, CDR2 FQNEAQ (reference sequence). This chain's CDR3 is CASSLVSGGSYNEQFF. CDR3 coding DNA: TGTGCCAGCAGCTTAGTTAGCGGGGGTTCCTACAATGAGCAGTTCTTC.

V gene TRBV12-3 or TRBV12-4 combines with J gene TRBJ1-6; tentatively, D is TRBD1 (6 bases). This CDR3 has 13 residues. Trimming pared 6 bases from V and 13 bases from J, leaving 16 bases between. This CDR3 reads CASSFGTNTPLHF. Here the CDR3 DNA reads TGTGCCAGCAGCTTTGGGACAAATACCCCCCTCCACTTT.

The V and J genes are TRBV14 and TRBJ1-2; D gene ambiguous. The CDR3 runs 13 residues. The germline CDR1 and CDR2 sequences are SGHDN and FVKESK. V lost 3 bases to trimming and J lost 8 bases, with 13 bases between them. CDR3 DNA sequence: TGTGCCAGCAGCCATCCCCCGAGGGCGGGCTACACCTTC. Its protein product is CASSHPPRAGYTF.

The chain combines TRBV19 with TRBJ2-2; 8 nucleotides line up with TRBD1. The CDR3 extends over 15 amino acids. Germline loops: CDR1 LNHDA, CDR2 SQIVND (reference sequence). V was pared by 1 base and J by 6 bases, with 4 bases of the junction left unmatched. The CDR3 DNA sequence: TGTGCCAGTAGTATAGTCAGGGGGCGAGCCGGGGAGCTGTTTTTT. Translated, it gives CASSIVRGRAGELFF.

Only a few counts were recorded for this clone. The CDR3 nucleotides are TGTGCCAGCTCACCAGGGCTTAGCAATCAGCCCCAGCATTTT. Translation gives CASSPGLSNQPQHF. The chain is built from TRBV18 and TRBJ1-5, with D uncertain. Deletions cut 2 bases from V and 0 bases from J, with 5 bases between. There are 14 residues in the CDR3. Germline V gene sequence: CDR1 KGHSH, CDR2 LQKENI. Together with reference TRBV18 and TRBJ1-5, the CDR3 gives the full variable domain: NAGVMQNPRHLVRRRGQEARLRCSPMKGHSHVYWYRQLPEEGLKFMVYLQKENIIDESGMPKERFSAEFPKEGPSILRIQQVVRGDSAAYFCASSPGLSNQPQHFGDGTRLSIL.

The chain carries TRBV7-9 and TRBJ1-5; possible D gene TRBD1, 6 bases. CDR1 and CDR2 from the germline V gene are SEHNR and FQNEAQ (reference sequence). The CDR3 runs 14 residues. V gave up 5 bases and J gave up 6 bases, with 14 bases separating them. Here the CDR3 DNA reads TGTGCCAGCAGCGTACAGGGTGGGGGTCAGCCCCAGCATTTT. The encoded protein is CASSVQGGGQPQHF. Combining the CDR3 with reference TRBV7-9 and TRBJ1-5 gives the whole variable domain DTGVSQNPRHKITKRGQNVTFRCDPISEHNRLYWYRQTLGQGPEFLTYFQNEAQLEKSRLLSDRFSAERPKGSFSTLEIQRTEQGDSAMYLCASSVQGGGQPQHFGDGTRLSIL.

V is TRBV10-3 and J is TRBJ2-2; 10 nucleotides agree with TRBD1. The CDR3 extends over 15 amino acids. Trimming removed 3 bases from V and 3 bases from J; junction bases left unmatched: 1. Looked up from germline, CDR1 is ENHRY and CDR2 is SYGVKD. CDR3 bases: TGTGCCATCAGTGACGGGACAGGGGACACCGGGGAGCTGTTTTTT. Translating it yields CAISDGTGDTGELFF.

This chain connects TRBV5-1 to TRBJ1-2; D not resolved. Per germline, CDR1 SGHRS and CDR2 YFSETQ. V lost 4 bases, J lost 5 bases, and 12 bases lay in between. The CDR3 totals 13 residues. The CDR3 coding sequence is TGCGCCAGCAGCCCTATACCGGGGTATGGCTACACCTTC. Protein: CASSPIPGYGYTF.

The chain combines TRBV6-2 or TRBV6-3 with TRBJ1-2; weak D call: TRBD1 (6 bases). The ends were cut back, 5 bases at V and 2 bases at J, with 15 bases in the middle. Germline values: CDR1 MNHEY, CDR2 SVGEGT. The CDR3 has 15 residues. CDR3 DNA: TGTGCCAGCAGTCCGTGGGGGGGCGAGAACTATGGCTACACCTTC. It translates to CASSPWGGENYGYTF.

The CDR3 bases are TGTGCCAGCAGTTTACGGGGGTCCCCCGAGCAGTACTTC. Its protein is CASSLRGSPEQYF. This sequence joins TRBV27 and TRBJ2-7; weak D call: TRBD2 (6 bases). The V gene lost 2 bases and the J gene lost 6 bases, with 11 bases spanning the gap. The germline gives CDR1 MNHEY, CDR2 SMNVEV (reference sequence). This CDR3 contains 13 residues.

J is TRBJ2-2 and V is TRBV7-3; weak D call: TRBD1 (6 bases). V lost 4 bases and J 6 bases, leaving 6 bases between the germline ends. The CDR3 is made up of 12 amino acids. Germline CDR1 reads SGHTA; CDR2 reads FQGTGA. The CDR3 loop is CASSSGAGELFF. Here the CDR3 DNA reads TGTGCCAGCAGCTCAGGGGCCGGGGAGCTGTTTTTT.

The CDR3 is CASSLARREGDTQYF. The CDR3 DNA reads as TGTGCCAGCAGCTTAGCGCGCAGGGAGGGAGATACGCAGTATTTT. The V and J genes are TRBV11-1 and TRBJ2-3; 7 bases fit TRBD2. V gave up 0 bases and J gave up 5 bases; unmatched junction bases: 5. CDR1 is SGHAT and CDR2 is FQDESV in the germline V gene (reference sequence). The CDR3 is made up of 15 amino acids.

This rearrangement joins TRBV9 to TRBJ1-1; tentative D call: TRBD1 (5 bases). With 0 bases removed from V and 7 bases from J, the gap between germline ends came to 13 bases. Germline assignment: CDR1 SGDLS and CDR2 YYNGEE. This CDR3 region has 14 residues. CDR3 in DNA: TGTGCCAGCAGCGTAGGGAGGGGCTGGGGTGAAGCTTTCTTT. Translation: CASSVGRGWGEAFF.

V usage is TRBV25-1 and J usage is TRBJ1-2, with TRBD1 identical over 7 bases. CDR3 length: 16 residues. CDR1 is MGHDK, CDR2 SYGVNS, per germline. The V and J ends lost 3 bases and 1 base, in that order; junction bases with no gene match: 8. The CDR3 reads CASSDRGQKDNYGYTF. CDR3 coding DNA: TGTGCCAGCAGTGACAGGGGACAGAAAGATAACTATGGCTACACCTTC.

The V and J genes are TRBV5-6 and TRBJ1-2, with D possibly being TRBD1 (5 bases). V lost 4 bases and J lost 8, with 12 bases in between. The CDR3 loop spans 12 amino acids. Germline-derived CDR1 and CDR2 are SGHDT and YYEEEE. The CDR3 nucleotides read TGTGCCAGCAGCGCAGGACACGGGGGCTACACCTTC. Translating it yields CASSAGHGGYTF.

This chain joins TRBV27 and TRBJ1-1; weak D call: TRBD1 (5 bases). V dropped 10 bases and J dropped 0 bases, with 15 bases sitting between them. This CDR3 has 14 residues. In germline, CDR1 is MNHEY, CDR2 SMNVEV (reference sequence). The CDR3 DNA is TGTGCCACTATATCTTGGGGGGTGAACACTGAAGCTTTCTTT. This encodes CATISWGVNTEAFF.

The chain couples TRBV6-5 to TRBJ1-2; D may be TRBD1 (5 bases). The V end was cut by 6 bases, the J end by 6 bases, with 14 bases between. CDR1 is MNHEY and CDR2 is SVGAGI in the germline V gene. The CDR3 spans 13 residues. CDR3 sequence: CASSRQGTNGYTF. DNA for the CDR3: TGTGCCAGCAGCCGCCAGGGAACTAATGGCTACACCTTC.

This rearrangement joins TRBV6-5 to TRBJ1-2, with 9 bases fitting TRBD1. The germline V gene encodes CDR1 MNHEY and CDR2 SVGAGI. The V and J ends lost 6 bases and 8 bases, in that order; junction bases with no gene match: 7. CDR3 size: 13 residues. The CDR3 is CASSFRQGEGYTF. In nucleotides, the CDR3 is TGTGCCAGCAGCTTCAGACAGGGGGAAGGCTACACCTTC.

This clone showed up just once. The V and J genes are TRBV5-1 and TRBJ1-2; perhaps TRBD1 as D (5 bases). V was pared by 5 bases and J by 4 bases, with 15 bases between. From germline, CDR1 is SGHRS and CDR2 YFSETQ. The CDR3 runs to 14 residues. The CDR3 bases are TGCGCCAGCAGACCGGACGTCGGGGGCTATGGCTACACCTTC. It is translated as CASRPDVGGYGYTF.

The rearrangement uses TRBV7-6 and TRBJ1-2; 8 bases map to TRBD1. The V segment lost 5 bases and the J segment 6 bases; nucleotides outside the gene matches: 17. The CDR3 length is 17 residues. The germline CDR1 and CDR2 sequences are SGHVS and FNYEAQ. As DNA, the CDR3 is TGTGCCAGCAGCAACCCGCAGGGGGCTAACCTTCCTCATGGCTACACCTTC. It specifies CASSNPQGANLPHGYTF.

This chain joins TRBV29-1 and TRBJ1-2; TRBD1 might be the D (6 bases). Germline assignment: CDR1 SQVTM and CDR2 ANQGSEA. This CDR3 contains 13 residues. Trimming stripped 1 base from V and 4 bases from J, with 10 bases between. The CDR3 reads CSVEAGVGYGYTF. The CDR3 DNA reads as TGCAGCGTTGAAGCAGGGGTGGGCTATGGCTACACCTTC.

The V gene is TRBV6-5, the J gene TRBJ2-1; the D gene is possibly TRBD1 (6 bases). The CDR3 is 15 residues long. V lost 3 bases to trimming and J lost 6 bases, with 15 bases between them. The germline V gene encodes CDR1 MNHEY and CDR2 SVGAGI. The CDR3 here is CASSYSGTKSNEQFF. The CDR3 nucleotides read TGTGCCAGCAGTTATTCCGGGACAAAGAGCAATGAGCAGTTCTTC.